These 21 T cell receptor beta chains came from one sample sequenced in a study of blood T cell repertoires in COVID-19. Using immunoSEQ multiplex PCR, the repertoire was profiled, and TCRdb retains in-frame clones only, with some absent. Of about 250,000 clones listed, around 88% were seen once; the top ten hold approximately 6%. Material: peripheral blood. The origin of the receptors is a woman older than 75 with COVID-19, enrolled during active disease.

The chain couples TRBV5-5 to TRBJ1-4; 7 bases map to TRBD1. Germline CDR1 SGHKS, CDR2 YYEKEE (reference sequence). The trim removed 4 bases at V and 8 bases at J, leaving 8 bases unmatched. The CDR3 has 14 residues. CDR3 sequence reads: CASSANRGAEKLFF. CDR3 sequence (DNA): TGTGCCAGCAGCGCGAACAGGGGAGCGGAAAAACTGTTTTTT.

The V and J genes are TRBV6-6 and TRBJ2-2; D is possibly TRBD2 (5 bases). CDR1 and CDR2 from the germline V gene are MNHNY and SVGAGI (reference sequence). Trimming left V 8 bases short and J 3 bases short, with 7 bases between. The CDR3 contains 12 residues. CDR3 loop: CASRGDTGELFF. The CDR3 DNA reads as TGTGCCAGCCGGGGAGACACCGGGGAGCTGTTTTTT.

This sequence joins TRBV14 and TRBJ2-3; the match to TRBD2 covers 9 bases. Losses at the gene ends were 3 bases for V and 0 bases for J; bases not matched to a gene: 4. Germline assignment: CDR1 SGHDN and CDR2 FVKESK. The CDR3 length is 16 residues. CDR3 sequence (DNA): TGTGCCAGCAGCCAGCCGACTAGCGGAAGCACAGATACGCAGTATTTT. Translating gives CASSQPTSGSTDTQYF.

This chain links TRBV7-2 with TRBJ1-2; D perhaps matches TRBD1 (6 bases). Trimming removed 5 bases from V and 5 bases from J, with 15 bases in between. The CDR3 totals 14 residues. Germline CDR1 SGHTA, CDR2 FQGNSA. The CDR3 nucleotides are TGTGCCAGCAGCCCTCGACAGGAAGGGTATGGCTACACCTTC. It codes for CASSPRQEGYGYTF.

The chain is built from TRBV10-3 and TRBJ1-3, with D possibly matching TRBD1 (6 bases). CDR3 length: 14 amino acids. The V end lost 10 bases, the J end lost 2 bases, and 15 bases lay between the germline ends. From germline, CDR1 is ENHRY and CDR2 SYGVKD. The chain's CDR3 is CATHRVYPGNTIYF. The DNA for the CDR3 is TGTGCCACCCACAGGGTTTATCCTGGAAACACCATATATTTT.

The CDR3 DNA follows: TGTGCCAGCAGCCCCAAGGACAGGGTCCGCACAGATACGCAGTATTTT. Protein: CASSPKDRVRTDTQYF. The V and J genes are TRBV11-1 and TRBJ2-3; TRBD1 aligns across 8 bases. Losses at the gene ends were 5 bases for V and 1 base for J; bases not matched to a gene: 8. The CDR3 extends over 16 amino acids. In germline, CDR1 is SGHAT, CDR2 FQDESV (reference sequence).

The chain has TRBV10-3 and TRBJ2-3, with TRBD2 identical over 7 bases. CDR1 ENHRY and CDR2 SYGVKD come from the germline V gene. The CDR3 covers 15 residues. V lost 4 bases to trimming and J lost 3 bases; unmatched junction nucleotides: 7. Written as DNA, the CDR3 is TGTGCCATCAGTGGTAATAGCGGGCCTACAGATACGCAGTATTTT. Translation: CAISGNSGPTDTQYF.

This chain links TRBV6-1 with TRBJ2-1, with 10 bases lining up with TRBD1. CDR1 is MNHNS, CDR2 SASEGT, per germline. Losses at the gene ends were 4 bases for V and 5 bases for J; bases not matched to a gene: 8. The CDR3 runs to 16 residues. The DNA for the CDR3 is TGTGCCAGCAGTGTCCGGGACAGGGGCCCAAACAATGAGCAGTTCTTC. Its protein product is CASSVRDRGPNNEQFF.

The rearrangement uses TRBV5-1 and TRBJ1-2, with 7 bases lining up with TRBD1. CDR1 and CDR2 from the germline V gene are SGHRS and YFSETQ. V trimming: 3 bases; J trimming: 6 bases; junction bases outside the gene matches: 8. This CDR3 region has 14 residues. CDR3 nucleotide sequence: TGCGCCAGCAGCTCTGGACAGGAGCTAGATGGCTACACCTTC. Translating it yields CASSSGQELDGYTF.

The gene calls are TRBV2 and TRBJ1-1; 10 positions agree with TRBD1. After removal of 7 bases from V and 5 bases from J, the junction contained 7 bases not matched to a gene. CDR3 length: 14 residues. From germline, CDR1 is SNHLY and CDR2 FYNNEI. The CDR3: CASTVRGQGTEAFF. The CDR3 DNA sequence: TGTGCCAGCACCGTAAGGGGACAGGGGACTGAAGCTTTCTTT.

The chain has TRBV19 and TRBJ1-1; maybe TRBD1 (5 bases). Germline V gene data show CDR1 as LNHDA and CDR2 as SQIVND (reference sequence). This CDR3 contains 13 residues. Trimming took 7 bases from V and 1 from J, leaving 10 bases between them. The CDR3 loop reads CASTKTENTEAFF. CDR3 DNA sequence: TGTGCCAGTACTAAGACAGAGAACACTGAAGCTTTCTTT.

This clone was observed a handful of times. The chain employs TRBV7-2 and TRBJ1-3; the D gene is possibly TRBD1 (6 bases). Trimming cost V 4 bases and J 0 bases, with 13 bases left between them. CDR1 is SGHTA, CDR2 FQGNSA, per germline. CDR3 length: 16 amino acids. The CDR3 here is CASSWTDSTSGNTIYF. The DNA of the CDR3 is TGTGCCAGCAGCTGGACAGATTCCACCTCTGGAAACACCATATATTTT.

The gene calls are TRBV29-1 and TRBJ2-3; 10 bases agree with TRBD1. The V gene's germline CDR1 is SQVTM and CDR2 ANQGSEA. The CDR3 runs 15 residues. The ends lost 4 bases at V and 4 bases at J; junction bases unmatched: 8. CDR3 nucleotides: TGCAGCGTTGGGGGGACAGGGGATCTCGCAGATACGCAGTATTTT. Protein: CSVGGTGDLADTQYF.

The genes are TRBV18 and TRBJ2-1; 10 nucleotides agree with TRBD2. The CDR3 is made up of 17 amino acids. CDR1 is KGHSH and CDR2 is LQKENI in the germline V gene. Trimming removed 4 bases from V and 6 bases from J; junction bases left unmatched: 12. The DNA for the CDR3 is TGTGCCAGCTCACTCGACGAGCGGGGGGGCCACGGCAATGAGCAGTTCTTC. As protein: CASSLDERGGHGNEQFF.

Only a few counts were recorded for this clone. J is TRBJ1-4 and V is TRBV6-5; 9 positions agree with TRBD1. With 10 bases clipped from V and 0 bases from J, the junction kept 6 bases outside the gene matches. Germline CDR1 and CDR2: MNHEY and SVGAGI. CDR3 length equals 15 residues. CDR3 bases: TGTGCCACCGGGACAGGGAGGGCAACTAATGAAAAACTGTTTTTT. It yields the protein CATGTGRATNEKLFF.

The chain carries TRBV4-3 and TRBJ2-7, with 10 positions matching TRBD2. The length of the CDR3 is 14 residues. Germline CDR1 is LGHNA and CDR2 is YSLEER. V was clipped by 4 bases and J by 4 bases; unmatched bases: 4. DNA for the CDR3: TGCGCCAGCAGCCGTAGCGGGGGGTCGTACGAGCAGTACTTC. This translates into CASSRSGGSYEQYF.

The V gene is TRBV9, the J gene TRBJ2-3; maybe TRBD2 (6 bases). The germline gives CDR1 SGDLS, CDR2 YYNGEE. With 3 bases removed from V and 2 bases from J, the gap between germline ends came to 13 bases. The CDR3 is 15 residues long. CDR3 bases: TGTGCCAGCAGCGAGGGACTCGAACTCACAGATACGCAGTATTTT. Translated, it gives CASSEGLELTDTQYF.

V usage is TRBV5-5 and J usage is TRBJ2-3; tentative D call: TRBD1 (5 bases). CDR3 length equals 17 residues. The germline gives CDR1 SGHKS, CDR2 YYEKEE (reference sequence). V was shortened by 0 bases and J by 5 bases, with 19 bases between the two germline ends. CDR3 DNA: TGTGCCAGCAGCTTGGGGGCTTACAGGTCAGCAGGAGATACGCAGTATTTT. Translated: CASSLGAYRSAGDTQYF.

J is TRBJ2-1 and V is TRBV5-6; the match to TRBD2 covers 14 bases. The CDR3 sequence is 16 residues long. Germline V gene sequence: CDR1 SGHDT, CDR2 YYEEEE. V shed 3 bases and J 8 bases; nucleotides not matched to a gene: 7. CDR3 protein: CASSSPGLAGEDEQFF. In nucleotides, the CDR3 is TGTGCCAGCAGCTCCCCGGGACTAGCGGGGGAGGATGAGCAGTTCTTC. Looking up the rest from reference TRBV5-6 and TRBJ2-1 gives the full variable domain: DAGVTQSPTHLIKTRGQQVTLRCSPKSGHDTVSWYQQALGQGPQFIFQYYEEEERQRGNFPDRFSGHQFPNYSSELNVNALLLGDSALYLCASSSPGLAGEDEQFFGPGTRLTVL.

V and J are TRBV28 and TRBJ2-2; 7 bases match TRBD2. The CDR3 has 18 residues. With 7 bases clipped from V and 1 base from J, the junction kept 15 bases outside the gene matches. Germline-derived CDR1 and CDR2 are MDHEN and SYDVKM. The CDR3 loop is CASTSLVGGGRNTGELFF. DNA for the CDR3: TGTGCCAGCACAAGCCTAGTCGGCGGGGGTAGGAACACCGGGGAGCTGTTTTTT.

The rearrangement links TRBV18 to TRBJ1-6; possibly TRBD1 for D (6 bases). CDR1 is KGHSH and CDR2 is LQKENI in the germline V gene. V was pared by 6 bases and J by 5 bases, with 11 bases between. CDR3 length equals 14 residues. The chain's CDR3 is CASSEGGNNSPLHF. The CDR3 DNA is TGTGCCAGCTCCGAAGGGGGAAATAATTCACCCCTCCACTTT.